This T cell receptor (beta chain) was profiled in a study of CD8 T cells in Susac syndrome. V lost 3 bases to trimming and J lost 8 bases, with 7 bases between them. Germline V gene lookup returns CDR1 SQVTM and CDR2 ANQGSEA. The CDR3 extends over 11 amino acids. An input of roughly 0.45 to 1 ug of RNA was subjected to reverse transcription using random hexamers. TCRdb reprocessed the immunoSEQ multiplex PCR reads with MiXCR, giving one entry per CDR3 protein. In the table there are approximately 100,000 distinct CDR3 sequences, 85% to 95% of which are singletons. The clonotype comes from a human donor in good health. The chain combines TRBV29-1 with TRBJ1-4, with a possible D match to TRBD1 (5 bases). Sequenced sample: CD8+ T cells from PBMCs. The CDR3 here is CSVDRGEKLFF. The DNA of the CDR3 is TGCAGCGTTGACCGGGGCGAAAAACTGTTTTTT.